Sequencing of this T cell receptor (beta chain) was carried out in a study of cytomegalovirus exposure and HLA in healthy donors. Worth noting for this clone: Its antigen is unknown.

Whole-study results and caveats: Previous analysis showed most TCR beta V segments were productive about 87% or about 30% of the time.

The primer mix had 60 Vbeta and 13 Jbeta primers. Method: immunoSEQ multiplex PCR; TCRdb's copy keeps in-frame clones and lacks some. The sample comprises approximately 73,000 clones, around 60% of which are singletons, and about 5.7% rests with the top ten. V shed 6 bases and J shed 9 bases, with 12 bases lying between them. CDR3 length: 11 residues. Germline CDR1 and CDR2: DFQATT and SNEGSKA (reference sequence). The specimen was PBMCs. The J gene is TRBJ2-1, the V gene TRBV20-1; D is possibly TRBD2 (7 bases). This clonotype originated in a man aged 25-45 years in good health and CMV-seropositive. The CDR3 DNA reads TGCAGTGCGGGGGGGGCCAGTGAGCAGTTCTTC. Amino acid sequence: CSAGGASEQFF.